This entry lists 5 T cell receptor beta chains sequenced from one sample in a study of CD8 T cells in Susac syndrome. The RNA, about 0.45 to 1 ug, was put through reverse transcription using random hexamers. MiXCR, applied by TCRdb to the immunoSEQ multiplex PCR reads, yields one record per CDR3 protein. Of 100,000 to 150,000 distinct CDR3 sequences in the sample, nearly 95% were seen once. Sequencing was carried out using CD4+ T cells from PBMCs. The receptors were sampled from a human donor in good health.

The rearrangement links TRBV18 to TRBJ2-4; 7 bases are a match to TRBD2. There are 16 residues in the CDR3. The V segment lost 3 bases and the J segment 0 bases; nucleotides outside the gene matches: 5. CDR1 is KGHSH, CDR2 LQKENI, per germline. The CDR3 DNA reads as TGTGCCAGCTCACCCAGGGAGGGGACAGCCAAAAACATTCAGTACTTC. Translated, it gives CASSPREGTAKNIQYF.

The V and J genes are TRBV5-1 and TRBJ1-1; weak D call: TRBD1 (5 bases). Germline V lookup: CDR1 SGHRS, CDR2 YFSETQ. Trimming removed 2 bases at V and 1 base at J, with 12 bases between. This CDR3 spans 15 amino acids. The CDR3 reads CASSFVTVSNTEAFF. The DNA of the CDR3 is TGCGCCAGCAGCTTCGTGACAGTGTCGAACACTGAAGCTTTCTTT. Complete variable domain (other parts from reference TRBV5-1 and TRBJ1-1): KAGVTQTPRYLIKTRGQQVTLSCSPISGHRSVSWYQQTPGQGLQFLFEYFSETQRNKGNFPGRFSGRQFSNSRSEMNVSTLELGDSALYLCASSFVTVSNTEAFFGQGTRLTVV.

This chain joins TRBV29-1 and TRBJ1-5, with TRBD1 matching 10 bases. Germline CDR1 and CDR2: SQVTM and ANQGSEA. With V trimmed by 4 bases and J by 3 bases, 6 bases remained unmatched. The CDR3 spans 15 residues. CDR3 nucleotide sequence: TGCAGCGTTGCGGAGGGACAGGGGCTCAATCAGCCCCAGCATTTT. Its protein is CSVAEGQGLNQPQHF.

The CDR3 bases are TGTGCCAGCAGTTTAGTGCTGAGCACAGATACGCAGTATTTT. It yields the protein CASSLVLSTDTQYF. The chain is built from TRBV12-3 or TRBV12-4 and TRBJ2-3; D not resolved. Trimming took off 1 base at V and 0 bases at J, with 5 bases between the two ends. The CDR3 loop spans 14 amino acids.

This clonotype has more than one count but fewer than ten. The CDR3 sequence: CASSSKTSETLEQYF. The CDR3 region has the DNA TGTGCCAGCAGCTCCAAGACTAGCGAGACTCTTGAGCAGTACTTC. The chain has TRBV7-2 and TRBJ2-7, with 8 bases identical to TRBD2. The CDR3 has 15 amino acids. Germline trimming cut 4 bases from V and 7 bases from J; bases unmatched to any gene: 12. Germline V gene sequence: CDR1 SGHTA, CDR2 FQGNSA. The whole variable domain, filled in from reference TRBV7-2 and TRBJ2-7, reads GAGVSQSPSNKVTEKGKDVELRCDPISGHTALYWYRQSLGQGLEFLIYFQGNSAPDKSGLPSDRFSAERTGGSVSTLTIQRTQQEDSAVYLCASSSKTSETLEQYFGPGTRLTVT.